This TCR beta chain was found in a study of blood T cell repertoires in COVID-19. This clone appeared once. Participant reports of clinical history set cohort assignment. Generated by immunoSEQ multiplex PCR, the TCRdb table keeps only in-frame clones and is missing some. The sample lists some 370,000 clones, 83% occurring once. Trimming took off 4 bases at V and 7 bases at J, with 14 bases between the two ends. CDR3 size: 15 residues. From germline, CDR1 is SNHLY and CDR2 FYNNEI. The sequenced material came from PBMCs or T cells enriched from blood (not recorded which). The TCR was taken from a woman between 45 and 60 years old who had recovered from COVID-19. This chain connects TRBV2 to TRBJ1-6; maybe TRBD1 (5 bases). The CDR3 nucleotides are TGTGCCAGCAGTGTAGGGGCAGGGTGGAATTCACCCCTCCACTTT. This sequence encodes CASSVGAGWNSPLHF.